This T cell receptor beta chain comes out of a study of T-cell reconstitution after alpha-beta-depleted transplantation in children. General observations from the study: Reportedly, roughly two months post-transplant, alpha-beta T cells arose from several hundred expanded graft clones. Some patients owed their high day-60 TCRbeta diversity to surviving recipient T cells and thymic progenitors. One year post-transplant, T-cell counts and diversity were largely derived from T cells produced anew.

Preparing the TCRbeta library involved the use of unique molecular identifiers. TCRdb re-called the PCR reads through MiXCR, storing one row per CDR3 protein. Found here are just over 200,000 distinct CDR3 sequences, around 9.2% of them singletons; the top ten hold 35% to 40%. A word on this clonotype: Its antigen is as yet unknown.

V trimming: 1 base; J trimming: 7 bases; junction bases outside the gene matches: 10. Per germline, CDR1 LNHNV and CDR2 YYDKDF (reference sequence). The length of the CDR3 is 16 residues. The chain uses TRBV15 and TRBJ1-5, with 7 bases matching TRBD1. The sample was PBMCs, mostly from graft donor cells, taken 360 days after TCRalphabeta/CD19-depleted stem cell transplant. The clonotype comes from a male patient aged 2 to 10 who had a stem cell transplant for acute myeloid leukemia, so the T cells may come from the graft donor. The CDR3 loop reads CATSRAVDRDLQPQHF. The CDR3 nucleotides read TGTGCCACCAGCAGAGCCGTAGACAGGGACCTCCAGCCCCAGCATTTT.